The 5 T cell receptor beta chains listed next were all sequenced from one sample in a study of blood T cell repertoires in COVID-19. Some clones are missing from TCRdb's copy, which holds only in-frame ones; the method was immunoSEQ multiplex PCR. This table holds over 15,000 clones, under 85% found once. The sequenced material came from peripheral blood. The receptors were gathered from a man between 65 and 79 years old with active or convalescent COVID-19.

The gene calls are TRBV24-1 and TRBJ2-3; maybe TRBD1 (6 bases). Trimming cost V 5 bases and J 0 bases, with 11 bases left between them. Germline lookup yields CDR1 KGHDR and CDR2 SFDVKD. The CDR3 loop spans 15 amino acids. DNA of the CDR3: TGTGCCACCAGTGTAAGGCAGGGGAGCACAGATACGCAGTATTTT. As protein: CATSVRQGSTDTQYF.

The CDR3 sequence is CAWTLNTEAFF. The CDR3 DNA follows: TGTGCCTGGACATTGAACACTGAAGCTTTCTTT. The V gene is TRBV30, the J gene TRBJ1-1; D remains ambiguous. The CDR3 sequence is 11 residues long. The ends were cut back, 4 bases at V and 0 bases at J, with 3 bases in the middle. CDR1 GTSNPN and CDR2 SVGIG come from the germline V gene (reference sequence).

The chain is built from TRBV6-5 and TRBJ1-2, with 7 bases lining up with TRBD1. Trimming cost V 6 bases and J 4 bases; bases outside gene matches: 5. The germline V gene has CDR1 MNHEY and CDR2 SVGAGI. The CDR3 spans 13 residues. In DNA, the CDR3 is TGTGCCAGCAGCCCCGGACAGGTCTATGGCTACACCTTC. This sequence encodes CASSPGQVYGYTF.

This chain connects TRBV5-4 to TRBJ1-6; D is perhaps TRBD1 (5 bases). There are 17 residues in the CDR3. The germline V and J ends were trimmed by 0 bases and 0 bases, with 10 bases remaining between them. CDR1 is SGHNT and CDR2 is YYREEE in the germline V gene (reference sequence). The CDR3 region has the DNA TGTGCCAGCAGCTTGGGTCAGCAGGGCTCCTATAATTCACCCCTCCACTTT. Translating it yields CASSLGQQGSYNSPLHF.

The V gene is TRBV10-3, the J gene TRBJ2-3; 7 nucleotides line up with TRBD1. CDR1 is ENHRY, CDR2 SYGVKD, per germline. This CDR3 region has 16 residues. After removal of 5 bases from V and 0 bases from J, the junction contained 8 bases not matched to a gene. This chain's CDR3 is CAISPTGFGSTDTQYF. In DNA form, the CDR3 reads TGTGCCATCAGTCCGACAGGGTTCGGTAGCACAGATACGCAGTATTTT.